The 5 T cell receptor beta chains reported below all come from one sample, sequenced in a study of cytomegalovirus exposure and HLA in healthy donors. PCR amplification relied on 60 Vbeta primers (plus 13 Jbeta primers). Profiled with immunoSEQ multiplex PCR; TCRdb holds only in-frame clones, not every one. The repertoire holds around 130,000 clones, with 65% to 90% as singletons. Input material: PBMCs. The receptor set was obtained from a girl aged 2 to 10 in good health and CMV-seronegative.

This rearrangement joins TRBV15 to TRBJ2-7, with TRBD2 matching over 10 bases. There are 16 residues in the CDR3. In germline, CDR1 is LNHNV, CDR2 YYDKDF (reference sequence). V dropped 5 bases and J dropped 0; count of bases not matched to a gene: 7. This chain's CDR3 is CATSQHPSGSSYEQYF. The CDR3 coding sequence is TGTGCCACCAGCCAACATCCTAGCGGGAGCTCCTACGAGCAGTACTTC. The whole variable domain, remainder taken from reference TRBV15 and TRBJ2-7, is DAMVIQNPRYQVTQFGKPVTLSCSQTLNHNVMYWYQQKSSQAPKLLFHYYDKDFNNEADTPDNFQSRRPNTSFCFLDIRSPGLGDTAMYLCATSQHPSGSSYEQYFGPGTRLTVT.

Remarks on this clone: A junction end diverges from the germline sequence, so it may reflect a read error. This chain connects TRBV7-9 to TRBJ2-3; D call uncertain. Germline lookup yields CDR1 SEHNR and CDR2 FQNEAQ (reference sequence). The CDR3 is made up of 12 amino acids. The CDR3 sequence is CSSSLRTDTQYF. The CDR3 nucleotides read TGTTCCAGCAGCTTACGTACAGATACGCAGTATTTT.

CDR3 residues: CASRWTGDLNTEAFF. The CDR3 DNA follows: TGTGCCAGCAGGTGGACAGGGGACTTGAACACTGAAGCTTTCTTT. This chain uses TRBV2 with TRBJ1-1; 9 bases fit TRBD1. The junction had 5 bases not matched to a gene; V was cut back by 6 bases and J by 0 bases. The CDR3 runs to 15 residues. From germline, CDR1 is SNHLY and CDR2 FYNNEI.

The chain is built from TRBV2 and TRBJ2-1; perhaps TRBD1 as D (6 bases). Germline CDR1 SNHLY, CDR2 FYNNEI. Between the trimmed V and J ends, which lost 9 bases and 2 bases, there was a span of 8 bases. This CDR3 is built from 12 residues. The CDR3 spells CARGGTYNEQFF. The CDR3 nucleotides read TGTGCCAGAGGGGGAACCTACAATGAGCAGTTCTTC.

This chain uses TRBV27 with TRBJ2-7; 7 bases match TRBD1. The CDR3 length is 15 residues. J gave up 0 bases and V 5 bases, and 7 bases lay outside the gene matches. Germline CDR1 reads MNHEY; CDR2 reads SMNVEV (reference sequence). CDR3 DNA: TGTGCCAGCAGTGCCGACAGGGTAAGCTCCTACGAGCAGTACTTC. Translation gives CASSADRVSSYEQYF.